One and the same sample provided the 9 T cell receptor beta chains below, sequenced in a study of blood T cell repertoires in COVID-19 (dated by TCRdb to 2018 to 2021). Library creation used the immunoSEQ multiplex PCR assay. TCRdb holds this immuneACCESS table with in-frame rearrangements only. Some clones are missing; in checked studies, unresolved V genes explain under half, and the rest has no known cause. The sample table contains 25,000 to 35,000 clones; only one count was recorded for 65% to 90% of them. The ten largest clonotypes hold about 25% of the sample. Sequencing was carried out using peripheral blood. The source of these receptors is a man between 65 and 85 years old with active COVID-19.

This rearrangement joins TRBV12-3 or TRBV12-4 to TRBJ1-5; perhaps TRBD1 as D (5 bases). The CDR3 covers 13 residues. The V and J ends lost 5 bases and 3 bases respectively, with 8 bases between them. For the CDR3, the DNA is TGTGCCAGCAGTGGAGGGGCCAATCAGCCCCAGCATTTT. Its translation is CASSGGANQPQHF.

The chain combines TRBV19 with TRBJ2-3; D call uncertain. Looked up from germline, CDR1 is LNHDA and CDR2 is SQIVND (reference sequence). The V end lost 4 bases, the J end lost 0 bases, and 11 bases lay between the germline ends. The CDR3 length is 15 residues. CDR3 nucleotide sequence: TGTGCCAGTAGTACCCTGACTGGGAGCACAGATACGCAGTATTTT. Its translation: CASSTLTGSTDTQYF.

The V and J genes are TRBV15 and TRBJ2-7; TRBD1 is a possible D gene (5 bases). Germline CDR1 LNHNV, CDR2 YYDKDF (reference sequence). Trimming removed 6 bases from V and 0 bases from J, with 18 bases in between. The CDR3 sequence is 16 residues long. The CDR3 sequence: CATSRSNQGHSYEQYF. The CDR3 DNA reads as TGTGCCACCAGTCGATCAAACCAGGGCCACTCCTACGAGCAGTACTTC.

This chain joins TRBV5-1 and TRBJ2-5, with 11 bases identical to TRBD2. V dropped 1 base and J dropped 5; count of bases not matched to a gene: 4. Germline values: CDR1 SGHRS, CDR2 YFSETQ. The CDR3 is made up of 15 amino acids. The CDR3 DNA reads TGCGCCAGCAGCTTGTTAGCGGGGGGGCAGGAGACCCAGTACTTC. Residues: CASSLLAGGQETQYF.

The chain combines TRBV24-1 with TRBJ1-2; 7 positions agree with TRBD1. CDR3 length: 16 amino acids. V lost 4 bases, J lost 6 bases, and 13 bases stayed unmatched. Germline-derived CDR1 and CDR2 are KGHDR and SFDVKD. The CDR3 DNA reads as TGTGCCACCAGTGACCTAAGTTCCCGGGACAGCCATGGCTACACCTTC. It is translated as CATSDLSSRDSHGYTF.

The chain carries TRBV3-1 (or the pseudogene TRBV3-2) and TRBJ2-2; D is perhaps TRBD1 (6 bases). The CDR3 runs to 15 residues. The germline V gene has CDR1 LGHDT and CDR2 YNNKEL (reference sequence). The V gene lost 8 bases and the J gene lost 6 bases, with 19 bases spanning the gap. The CDR3 protein is CASRPPRGLAGELFF. CDR3 DNA: TGTGCCAGCCGACCCCCCAGGGGCTTAGCCGGGGAGCTGTTTTTT.

The chain has TRBV2 and TRBJ2-5; 12 bases align to TRBD2. Per germline, CDR1 SNHLY and CDR2 FYNNEI. The length of the CDR3 is 18 residues. V shed 6 bases and J 4 bases; nucleotides not matched to a gene: 15. CDR3 sequence reads: CASRTSGSKERPGETQYF. CDR3 DNA: TGTGCCAGCAGGACTAGCGGGAGTAAGGAACGGCCGGGAGAGACCCAGTACTTC.

This clone was detected only a few times. The chain combines TRBV5-4 with TRBJ1-4; D is ambiguous. The germline V and J ends were trimmed by 3 bases and 8 bases, with 11 bases remaining between them. The CDR3 runs to 13 residues. Germline lookup yields CDR1 SGHNT and CDR2 YYREEE (reference sequence). CDR3 sequence: CASSSLREEKLFF. The CDR3 nucleotides read TGTGCCAGCAGCTCTCTGAGGGAAGAAAAACTGTTTTTT.

The V and J genes are TRBV29-1 and TRBJ1-1; possibly TRBD1 for D (5 bases). Germline V gives CDR1 SQVTM, CDR2 ANQGSEA. Trimming stripped 1 base from V and 6 bases from J, with 9 bases between. The CDR3 has 12 residues. CDR3 sequence reads: CSVEGGDPEAFF. In DNA form, the CDR3 reads TGCAGCGTTGAAGGGGGGGACCCTGAAGCTTTCTTT. Using reference TRBV29-1 and TRBJ1-1 for the parts outside the CDR3, the full variable domain is SAVISQKPSRDICQRGTSLTIQCQVDSQVTMMFWYRQQPGQSLTLIATANQGSEATYESGFVIDKFPISRPNLTFSTLTVSNMSPEDSSIYLCSVEGGDPEAFFGQGTRLTVV.